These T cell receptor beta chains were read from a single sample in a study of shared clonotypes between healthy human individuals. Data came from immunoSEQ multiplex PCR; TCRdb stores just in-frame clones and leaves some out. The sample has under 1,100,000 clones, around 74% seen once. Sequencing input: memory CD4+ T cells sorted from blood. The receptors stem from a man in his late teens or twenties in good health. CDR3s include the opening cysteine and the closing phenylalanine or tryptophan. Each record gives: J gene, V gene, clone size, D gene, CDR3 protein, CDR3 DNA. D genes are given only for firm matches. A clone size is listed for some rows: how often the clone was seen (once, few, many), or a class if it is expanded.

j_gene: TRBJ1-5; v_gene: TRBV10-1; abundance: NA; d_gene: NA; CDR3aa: CASSAGVSNQPQHF; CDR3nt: TGCGCCAGCAGTGCGGGGGTAAGCAATCAGCCCCAGCATTTT
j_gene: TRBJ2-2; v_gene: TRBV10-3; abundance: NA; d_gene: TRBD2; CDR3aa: CAIGGRGTGELFF; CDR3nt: TGTGCCATCGGCGGGAGGGGGACCGGGGAGCTGTTTTTT
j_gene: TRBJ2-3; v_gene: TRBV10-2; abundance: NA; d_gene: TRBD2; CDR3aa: CASSGASGGYTDTQYF; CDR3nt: TGCGCCAGCAGTGGGGCTAGCGGGGGGTACACAGATACGCAGTATTTT
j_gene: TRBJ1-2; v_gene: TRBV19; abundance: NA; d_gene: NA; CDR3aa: CASTQTGSDFGYTF; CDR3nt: TGTGCCAGTACCCAAACAGGGAGTGATTTCGGCTACACCTTC
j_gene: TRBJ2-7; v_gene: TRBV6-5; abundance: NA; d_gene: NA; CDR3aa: CASSLRGAEQYF; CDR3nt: TGTGCCAGCAGCCTTCGGGGGGCCGAGCAGTACTTC
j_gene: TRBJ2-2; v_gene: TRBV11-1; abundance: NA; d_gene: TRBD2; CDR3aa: CASSLFSGAEELFF; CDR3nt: TGTGCCAGCAGCCTCTTCAGCGGGGCGGAGGAGCTGTTTTTT
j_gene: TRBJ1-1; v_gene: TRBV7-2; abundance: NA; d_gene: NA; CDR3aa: CASSLPGVNTEAFF; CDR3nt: TGTGCCAGCAGCCTTCCGGGGGTGAACACTGAAGCTTTCTTT
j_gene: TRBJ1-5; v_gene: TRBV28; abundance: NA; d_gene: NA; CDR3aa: CASSRLNQPQHF; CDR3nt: TGTGCCAGCAGTCGTTTGAATCAGCCCCAGCATTTT
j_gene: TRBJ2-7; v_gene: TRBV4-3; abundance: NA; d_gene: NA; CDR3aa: CASSQGVGGTYEQYF; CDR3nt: TGCGCCAGCAGCCAAGGGGTCGGGGGAACCTACGAGCAGTACTTC
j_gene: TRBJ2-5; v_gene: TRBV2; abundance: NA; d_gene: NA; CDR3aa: CASSRDRETQYF; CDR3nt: TGTGCCAGCAGTCGGGATAGGGAGACCCAGTACTTC
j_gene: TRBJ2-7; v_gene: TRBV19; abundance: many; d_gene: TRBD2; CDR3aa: CASSKQAGAYEQYF; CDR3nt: TGTGCCAGTAGTAAACAAGCGGGGGCCTACGAGCAGTACTTC
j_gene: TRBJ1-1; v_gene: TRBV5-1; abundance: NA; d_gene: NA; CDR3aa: CASRDKGEAFF; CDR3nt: TGCGCCAGCAGGGATAAAGGGGAAGCTTTCTTT
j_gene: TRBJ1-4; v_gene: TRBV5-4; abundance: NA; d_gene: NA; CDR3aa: CASSLGGVNEKLFF; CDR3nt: TGTGCCAGCAGCTTAGGGGGGGTTAATGAAAAACTGTTTTTT
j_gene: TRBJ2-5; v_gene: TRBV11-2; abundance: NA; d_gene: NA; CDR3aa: CASSLERGEKTQYF; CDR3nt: TGTGCCAGCAGCTTAGAACGCGGGGAGAAGACCCAGTACTTC
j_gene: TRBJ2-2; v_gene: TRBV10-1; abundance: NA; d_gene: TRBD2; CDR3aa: CASNPTSGRQSNTGELFF; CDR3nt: TGCGCCAGCAACCCGACTAGCGGGAGGCAATCGAACACCGGGGAGCTGTTTTTT
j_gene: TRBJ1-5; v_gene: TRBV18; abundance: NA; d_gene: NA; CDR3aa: CASSESRGTQPQHF; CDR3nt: TGTGCCAGCTCAGAAAGCCGGGGAACTCAGCCCCAGCATTTT